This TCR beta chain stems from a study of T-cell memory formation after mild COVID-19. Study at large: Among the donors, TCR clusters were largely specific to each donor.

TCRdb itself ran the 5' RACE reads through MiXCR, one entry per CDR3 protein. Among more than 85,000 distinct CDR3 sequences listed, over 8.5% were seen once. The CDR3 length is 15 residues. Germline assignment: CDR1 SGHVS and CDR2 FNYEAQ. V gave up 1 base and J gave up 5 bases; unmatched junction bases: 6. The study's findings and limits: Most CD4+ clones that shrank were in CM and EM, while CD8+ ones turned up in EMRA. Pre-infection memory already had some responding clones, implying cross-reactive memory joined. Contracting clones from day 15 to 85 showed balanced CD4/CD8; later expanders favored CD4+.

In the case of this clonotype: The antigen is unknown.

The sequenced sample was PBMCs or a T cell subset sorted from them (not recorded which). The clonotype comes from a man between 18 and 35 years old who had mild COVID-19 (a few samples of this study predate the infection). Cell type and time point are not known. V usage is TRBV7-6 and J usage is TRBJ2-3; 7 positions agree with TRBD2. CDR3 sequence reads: CASSLGGGSGDTQYF. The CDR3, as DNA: TGTGCCAGCAGCTTAGGGGGGGGGTCCGGAGATACGCAGTATTTT.